A selection of T cell receptor beta chains follows, all from one sample in a study of CD8 T cells in ankylosing spondylitis. In TCRdb, the 5' RACE reads were re-called with MiXCR into one record per CDR3 protein. The sample carries around 770,000 distinct CDR3 sequences, about 11% recorded once. The sample comprised blood, either unsorted or a sorted T cell fraction (not recorded which). These receptors originate from a male donor with ankylosing spondylitis. The CDR3 runs from the conserved cysteine through the conserved F or W. Each record gives: J gene, V gene, CDR3 protein.

j_gene: TRBJ2-3
v_gene: TRBV5-1
CDR3aa: CASRSIPTDTQYF

j_gene: TRBJ2-7
v_gene: TRBV5-1
CDR3aa: CASSRDSSGYEQYF

j_gene: TRBJ1-5
v_gene: TRBV7-2
CDR3aa: CASSLVPSNQPQHF

j_gene: TRBJ2-1
v_gene: TRBV20-1
CDR3aa: CSARGLGDSYNEQFF

j_gene: TRBJ2-3
v_gene: TRBV7-9
CDR3aa: CASSVSGPTDTQYF

j_gene: TRBJ2-6
v_gene: TRBV4-1
CDR3aa: CASSRSSGSGANVLTF

j_gene: TRBJ1-4
v_gene: TRBV7-2
CDR3aa: CASSLGRVDKLFF

j_gene: TRBJ2-1
v_gene: TRBV5-1
CDR3aa: CASSRVGSSYNEQFF

j_gene: TRBJ2-2
v_gene: TRBV5-1
CDR3aa: CASSSAGHGELFF

j_gene: TRBJ2-5
v_gene: TRBV5-1
CDR3aa: CASSLPSGQETQYF

j_gene: TRBJ1-5
v_gene: TRBV20-1
CDR3aa: CSAIRGHDQPQHF

j_gene: TRBJ2-1
v_gene: TRBV5-1
CDR3aa: CASSLADYNNEQFF

j_gene: TRBJ2-1
v_gene: TRBV15
CDR3aa: CATSRGLGTGTNEQFF

j_gene: TRBJ2-4
v_gene: TRBV15
CDR3aa: CATSGTGTGGDF

j_gene: TRBJ1-4
v_gene: TRBV10-3
CDR3aa: CAIRDHDRDEKLFF

j_gene: TRBJ1-1
v_gene: TRBV20-1
CDR3aa: CSAYTGGKGGRTEAFF

j_gene: TRBJ1-1
v_gene: TRBV5-1
CDR3aa: CASGPLRSKGTEAFF

j_gene: TRBJ2-3
v_gene: TRBV20-1
CDR3aa: CSARATGLAGSVDTQYF

j_gene: TRBJ2-3
v_gene: TRBV5-1
CDR3aa: CASRTQGTGTDTQYF

j_gene: TRBJ2-7
v_gene: TRBV7-8
CDR3aa: CASSSGQISYEQYF

j_gene: TRBJ2-7
v_gene: TRBV7-9
CDR3aa: CASSLRAGDFSYEQYF

j_gene: TRBJ2-1
v_gene: TRBV24-1
CDR3aa: CATRDRLSGATQFF

j_gene: TRBJ2-1
v_gene: TRBV5-5
CDR3aa: CASSFSEQFF

j_gene: TRBJ2-3
v_gene: TRBV29-1
CDR3aa: CSVEEPGLMSSTDTQYF

j_gene: TRBJ2-7
v_gene: TRBV7-2
CDR3aa: CASRLAGTYEQYF

j_gene: TRBJ1-6
v_gene: TRBV7-6
CDR3aa: CASSLTTGRYNSPLHF

j_gene: TRBJ2-3
v_gene: TRBV3-1
CDR3aa: CASSRGLLDTQYF

j_gene: TRBJ2-7
v_gene: TRBV4-3
CDR3aa: CASSQEVGSYEQYF